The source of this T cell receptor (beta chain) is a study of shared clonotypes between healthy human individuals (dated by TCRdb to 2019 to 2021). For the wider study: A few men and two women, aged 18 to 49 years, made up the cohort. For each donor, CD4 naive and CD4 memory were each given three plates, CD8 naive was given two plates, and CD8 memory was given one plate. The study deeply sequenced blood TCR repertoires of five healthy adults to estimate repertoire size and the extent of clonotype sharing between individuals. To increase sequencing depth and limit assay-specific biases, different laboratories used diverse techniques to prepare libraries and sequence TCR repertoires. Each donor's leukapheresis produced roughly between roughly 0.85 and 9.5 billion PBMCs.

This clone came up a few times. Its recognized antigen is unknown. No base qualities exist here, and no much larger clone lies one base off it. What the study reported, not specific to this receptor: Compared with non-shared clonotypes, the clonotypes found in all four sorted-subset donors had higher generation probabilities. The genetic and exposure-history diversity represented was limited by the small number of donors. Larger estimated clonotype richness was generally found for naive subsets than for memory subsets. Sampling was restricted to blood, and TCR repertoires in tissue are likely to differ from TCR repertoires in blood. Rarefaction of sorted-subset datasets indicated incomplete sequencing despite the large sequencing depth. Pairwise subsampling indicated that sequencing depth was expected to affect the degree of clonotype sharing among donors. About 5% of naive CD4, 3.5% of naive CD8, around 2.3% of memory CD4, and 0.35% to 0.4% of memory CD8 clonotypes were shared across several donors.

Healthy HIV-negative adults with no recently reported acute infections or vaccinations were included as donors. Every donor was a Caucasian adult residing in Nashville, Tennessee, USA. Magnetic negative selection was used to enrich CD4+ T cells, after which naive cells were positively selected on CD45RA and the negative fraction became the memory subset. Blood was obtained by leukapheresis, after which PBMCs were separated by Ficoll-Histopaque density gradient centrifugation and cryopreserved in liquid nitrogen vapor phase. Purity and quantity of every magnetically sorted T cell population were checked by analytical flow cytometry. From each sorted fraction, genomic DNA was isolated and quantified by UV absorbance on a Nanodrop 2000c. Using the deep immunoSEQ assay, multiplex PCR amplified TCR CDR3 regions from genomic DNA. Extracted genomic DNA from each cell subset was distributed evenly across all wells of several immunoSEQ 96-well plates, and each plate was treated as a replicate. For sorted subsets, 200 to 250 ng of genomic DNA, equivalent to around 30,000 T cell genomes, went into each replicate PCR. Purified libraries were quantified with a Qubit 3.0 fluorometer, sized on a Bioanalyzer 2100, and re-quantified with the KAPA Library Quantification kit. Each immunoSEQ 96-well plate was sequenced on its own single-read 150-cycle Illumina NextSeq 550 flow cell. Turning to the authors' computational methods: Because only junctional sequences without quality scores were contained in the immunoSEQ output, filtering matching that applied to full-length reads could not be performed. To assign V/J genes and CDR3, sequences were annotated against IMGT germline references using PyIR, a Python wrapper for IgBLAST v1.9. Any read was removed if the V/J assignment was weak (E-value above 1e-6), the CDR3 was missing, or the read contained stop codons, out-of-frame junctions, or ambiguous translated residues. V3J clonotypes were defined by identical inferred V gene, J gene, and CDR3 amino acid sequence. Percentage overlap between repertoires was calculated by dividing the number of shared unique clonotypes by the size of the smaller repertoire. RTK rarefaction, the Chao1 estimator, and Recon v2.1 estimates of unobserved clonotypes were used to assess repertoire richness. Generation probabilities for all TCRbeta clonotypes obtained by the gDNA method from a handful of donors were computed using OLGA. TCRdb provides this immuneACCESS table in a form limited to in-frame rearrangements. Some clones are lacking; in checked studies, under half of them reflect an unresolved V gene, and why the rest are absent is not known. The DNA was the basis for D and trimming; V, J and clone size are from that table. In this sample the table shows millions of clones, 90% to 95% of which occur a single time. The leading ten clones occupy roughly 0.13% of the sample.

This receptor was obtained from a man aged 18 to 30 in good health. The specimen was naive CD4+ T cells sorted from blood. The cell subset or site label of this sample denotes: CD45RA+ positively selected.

The nucleotides are TGTGCCTGGAGTGTAATCTGGGGAGTTGGAAACACCATATATTTT. Translated, it reads CAWSVIWGVGNTIYF. The chain is made from TRBV30 and TRBJ1-3, with no confident D gene call. According to the germline V gene (reference sequence), CDR1 reads GTSNPN and CDR2 reads SVGIG. At the junction V is shortened by 0 bases and J by 3 bases, with 12 bases in between. From cysteine to phenylalanine, the CDR3 is 15 amino acids long. Of the read, only the CDR3 DNA is kept; its 45 bases are in frame from base 1. Extended through the reference TRBV30 and TRBJ1-3 proteins, this CDR3 yields the full variable domain: SQTIHQWPATLVQPVGSPLSLECTVEGTSNPNLYWYRQAAGRGLQLLFYSVGIGQISSEVPQNLSASRPQDRQFILSSKKLLLSDSGFYLCAWSVIWGVGNTIYFGEGSWLTVV.